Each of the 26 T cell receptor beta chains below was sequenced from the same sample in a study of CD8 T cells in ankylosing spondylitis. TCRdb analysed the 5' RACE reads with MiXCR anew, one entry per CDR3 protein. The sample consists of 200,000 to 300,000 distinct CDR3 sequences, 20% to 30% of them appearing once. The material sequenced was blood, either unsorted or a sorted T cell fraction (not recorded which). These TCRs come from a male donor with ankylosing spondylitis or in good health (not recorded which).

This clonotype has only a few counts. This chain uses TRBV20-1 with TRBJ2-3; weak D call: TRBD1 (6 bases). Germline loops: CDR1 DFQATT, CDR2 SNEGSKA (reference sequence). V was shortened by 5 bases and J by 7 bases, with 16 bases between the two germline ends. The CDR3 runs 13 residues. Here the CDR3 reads CSASPTGTYTQYF. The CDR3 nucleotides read TGCAGTGCTTCCCCTACCGGGACATATACGCAGTATTTT.

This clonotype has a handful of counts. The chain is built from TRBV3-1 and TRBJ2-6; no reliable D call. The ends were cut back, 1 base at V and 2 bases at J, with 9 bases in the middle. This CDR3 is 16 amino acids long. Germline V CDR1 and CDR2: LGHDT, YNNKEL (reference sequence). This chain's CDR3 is CASSQGSRAGANVLTF. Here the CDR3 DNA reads TGTGCCAGCAGCCAAGGGTCCCGGGCTGGGGCCAACGTCCTGACTTTC.

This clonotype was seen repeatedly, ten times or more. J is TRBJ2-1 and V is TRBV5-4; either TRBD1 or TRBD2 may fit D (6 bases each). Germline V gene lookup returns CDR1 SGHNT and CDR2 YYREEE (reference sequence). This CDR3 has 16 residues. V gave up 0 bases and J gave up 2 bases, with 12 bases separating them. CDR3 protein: CASSLGIGGPYNEQFF. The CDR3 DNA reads TGTGCCAGCAGCTTGGGCATCGGGGGCCCCTACAATGAGCAGTTCTTC.

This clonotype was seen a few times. CDR3 nucleotide sequence: TGTGCCACCAGCAAAGGGGGCGCCCGGTACAATGAGCAGTTCTTC. Amino acid sequence: CATSKGGARYNEQFF. V gene TRBV15 combines with J gene TRBJ2-1; 7 nucleotides align to TRBD1. This CDR3 spans 15 amino acids. J gave up 4 bases and V 4 bases, and 7 bases lay outside the gene matches. Germline V CDR1 and CDR2: LNHNV, YYDKDF (reference sequence).

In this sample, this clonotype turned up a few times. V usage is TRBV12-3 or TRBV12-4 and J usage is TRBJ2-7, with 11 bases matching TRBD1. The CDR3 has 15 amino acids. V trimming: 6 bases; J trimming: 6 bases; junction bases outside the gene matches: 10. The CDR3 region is CASSKGQGEDGEQYF. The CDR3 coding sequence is TGTGCCAGCAGCAAGGGACAGGGGGAAGATGGCGAGCAGTACTTC.

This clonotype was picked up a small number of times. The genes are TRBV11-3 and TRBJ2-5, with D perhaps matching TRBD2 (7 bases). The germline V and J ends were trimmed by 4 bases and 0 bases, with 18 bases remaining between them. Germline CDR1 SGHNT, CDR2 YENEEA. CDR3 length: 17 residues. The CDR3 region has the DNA TGTGCCAGCAGCTCGGGCCGGCGGGGGCCGTACCAAGAGACCCAGTACTTC. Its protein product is CASSSGRRGPYQETQYF.

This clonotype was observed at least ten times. CDR3: CASSVGTANSYNEQFF. The CDR3 DNA is TGTGCCAGCAGCGTCGGGACAGCAAACTCCTACAATGAGCAGTTCTTC. V usage is TRBV12-3 or TRBV12-4 and J usage is TRBJ2-1; 7 bases are shared with TRBD1. J gave up 0 bases and V 6 bases, and 8 bases lay outside the gene matches. This CDR3 has 16 residues.

This CDR3 is CASSIWGAPYEQYF. The CDR3 bases are TGTGCCAGCAGCATATGGGGGGCCCCCTACGAGCAGTACTTC. V is TRBV11-2 and J is TRBJ2-7; D may correspond to TRBD1 or TRBD2 (6 bases each). Germline V lookup: CDR1 SGHAT, CDR2 FQNNGV. V lost 5 bases and J lost 2, with 13 bases in between. This CDR3 comprises 14 residues.

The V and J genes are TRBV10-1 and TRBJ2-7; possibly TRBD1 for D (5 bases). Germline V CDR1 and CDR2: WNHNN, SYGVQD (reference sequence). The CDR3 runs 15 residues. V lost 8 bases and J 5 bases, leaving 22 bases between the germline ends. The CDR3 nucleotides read TGCGCCAGCTCGATGGGGCAGGGTAGGTCCGACGAGCAGTACTTC. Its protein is CASSMGQGRSDEQYF.

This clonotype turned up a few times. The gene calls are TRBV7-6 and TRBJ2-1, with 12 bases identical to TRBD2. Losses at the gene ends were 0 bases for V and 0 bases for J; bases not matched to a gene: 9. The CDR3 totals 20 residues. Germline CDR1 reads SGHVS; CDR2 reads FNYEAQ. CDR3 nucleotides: TGTGCCAGCAGCTTAGCGTCATCTCTAGCGGGGGGGCGCTCCTACAATGAGCAGTTCTTC. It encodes CASSLASSLAGGRSYNEQFF. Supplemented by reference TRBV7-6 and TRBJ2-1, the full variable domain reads GAGVSQSPRYKVTKRGQDVALRCDPISGHVSLYWYRQALGQGPEFLTYFNYEAQQDKSGLPNDRFSAERPEGSISTLTIQRTEQRDSAMYRCASSLASSLAGGRSYNEQFFGPGTRLTVL.

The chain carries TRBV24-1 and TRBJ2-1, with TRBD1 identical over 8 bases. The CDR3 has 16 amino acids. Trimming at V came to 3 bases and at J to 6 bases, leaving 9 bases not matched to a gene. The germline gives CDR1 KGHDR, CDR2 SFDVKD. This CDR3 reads CATSDPTQGAGNEQFF. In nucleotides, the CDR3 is TGTGCCACCAGTGATCCGACCCAGGGGGCGGGCAATGAGCAGTTCTTC.

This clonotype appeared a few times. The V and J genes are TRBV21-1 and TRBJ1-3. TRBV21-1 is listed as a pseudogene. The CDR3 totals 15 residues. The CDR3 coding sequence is TGTGCCAGCAGCAAAGCGGGGCAACCTGGAAACACCATATATTTT. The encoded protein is CASSKAGQPGNTIYF.

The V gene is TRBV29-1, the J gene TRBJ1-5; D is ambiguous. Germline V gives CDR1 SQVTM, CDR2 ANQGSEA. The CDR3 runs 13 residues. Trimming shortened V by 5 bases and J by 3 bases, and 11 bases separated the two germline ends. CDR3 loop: CSVQMGNNQPQHF. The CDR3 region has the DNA TGCAGCGTTCAAATGGGAAACAATCAGCCCCAGCATTTT.

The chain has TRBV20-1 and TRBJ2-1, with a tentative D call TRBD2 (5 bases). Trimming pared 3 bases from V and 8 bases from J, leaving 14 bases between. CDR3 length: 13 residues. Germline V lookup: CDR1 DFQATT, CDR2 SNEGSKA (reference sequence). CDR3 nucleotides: TGCAGTGCTAGCGACACTAGTTCCTATGAGCAGTTCTTC. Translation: CSASDTSSYEQFF.

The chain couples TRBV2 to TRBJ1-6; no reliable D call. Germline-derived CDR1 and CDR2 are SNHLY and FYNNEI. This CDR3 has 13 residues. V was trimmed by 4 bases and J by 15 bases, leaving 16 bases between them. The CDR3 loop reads CASSAFGERILHF. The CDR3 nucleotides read TGTGCCAGCAGTGCGTTTGGGGAACGGATCCTCCACTTT.

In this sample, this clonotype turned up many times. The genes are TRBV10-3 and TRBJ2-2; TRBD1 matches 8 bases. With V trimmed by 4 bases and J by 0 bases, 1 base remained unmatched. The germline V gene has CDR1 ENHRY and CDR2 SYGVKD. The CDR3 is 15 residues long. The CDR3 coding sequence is TGTGCCATCAGTGTACAGGGGGCGAACACCGGGGAGCTGTTTTTT. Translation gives CAISVQGANTGELFF.

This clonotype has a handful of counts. The CDR3 DNA follows: TGCAGTGCTAGGCCCCTCCGGCGGACAGATACGCAGTATTTT. Its translation is CSARPLRRTDTQYF. The chain joins TRBV20-1 to TRBJ2-3; D remains unclear. Between the trimmed V and J ends, which lost 3 bases and 3 bases, there was a span of 13 bases. Per germline, CDR1 DFQATT and CDR2 SNEGSKA (reference sequence). This CDR3 contains 14 residues.

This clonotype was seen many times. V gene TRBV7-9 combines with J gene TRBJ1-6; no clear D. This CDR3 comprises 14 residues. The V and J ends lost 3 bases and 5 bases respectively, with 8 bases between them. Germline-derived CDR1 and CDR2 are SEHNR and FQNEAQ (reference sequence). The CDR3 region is CASSFGQDNSPLHF. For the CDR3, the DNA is TGTGCCAGCAGCTTTGGGCAGGATAATTCACCCCTCCACTTT.

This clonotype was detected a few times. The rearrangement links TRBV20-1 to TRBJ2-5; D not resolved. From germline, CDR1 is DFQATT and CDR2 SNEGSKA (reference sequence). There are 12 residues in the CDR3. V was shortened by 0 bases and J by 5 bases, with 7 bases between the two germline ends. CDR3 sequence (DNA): TGCAGTGCTAGAGAATTTCGGGAGACCCAGTACTTC. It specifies CSAREFRETQYF.

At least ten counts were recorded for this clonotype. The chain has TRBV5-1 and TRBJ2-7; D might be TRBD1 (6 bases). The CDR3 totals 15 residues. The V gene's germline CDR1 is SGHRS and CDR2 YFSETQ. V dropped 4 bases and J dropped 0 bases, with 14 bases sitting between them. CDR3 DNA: TGCGCCAGCAGCCCGACCGGGACATTCTCCTACGAGCAGTACTTC. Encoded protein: CASSPTGTFSYEQYF.

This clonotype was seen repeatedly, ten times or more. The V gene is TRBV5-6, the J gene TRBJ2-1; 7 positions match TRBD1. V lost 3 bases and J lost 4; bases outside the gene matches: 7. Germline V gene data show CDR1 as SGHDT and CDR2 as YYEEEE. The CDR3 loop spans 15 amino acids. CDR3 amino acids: CASSWAGTAYNEQFF. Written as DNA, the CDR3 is TGTGCCAGCAGCTGGGCCGGGACAGCATACAATGAGCAGTTCTTC.

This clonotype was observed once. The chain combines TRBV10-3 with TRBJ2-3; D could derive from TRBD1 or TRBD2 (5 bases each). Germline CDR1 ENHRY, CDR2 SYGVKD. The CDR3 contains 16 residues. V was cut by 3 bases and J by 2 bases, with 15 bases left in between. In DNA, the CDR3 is TGTGCCATCAGTGATTTTATTTTGGGGGACACAGATACGCAGTATTTT. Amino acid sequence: CAISDFILGDTDTQYF.

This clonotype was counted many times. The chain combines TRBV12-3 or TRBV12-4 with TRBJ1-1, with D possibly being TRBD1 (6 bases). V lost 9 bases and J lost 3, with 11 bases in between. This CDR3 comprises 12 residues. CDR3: CASQGMYTEAFF. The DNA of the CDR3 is TGTGCCAGTCAGGGGATGTACACTGAAGCTTTCTTT.

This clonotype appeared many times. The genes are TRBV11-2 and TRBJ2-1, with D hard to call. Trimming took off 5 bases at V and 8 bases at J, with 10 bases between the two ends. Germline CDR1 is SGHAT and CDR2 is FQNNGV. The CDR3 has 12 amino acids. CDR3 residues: CASSLLRHEQFF. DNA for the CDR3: TGTGCCAGCAGCCTACTTCGCCATGAGCAGTTCTTC.

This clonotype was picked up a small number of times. CDR3 in DNA: TGTGCCATCAGGACACCCACGAACACCGGGGAGCTGTTTTTT. Protein product: CAIRTPTNTGELFF. V and J are TRBV10-3 and TRBJ2-2; unclear D gene. Between the trimmed V and J ends, which lost 6 bases and 0 bases, there was a span of 8 bases. The CDR3 totals 14 residues. Germline CDR1 reads ENHRY; CDR2 reads SYGVKD.

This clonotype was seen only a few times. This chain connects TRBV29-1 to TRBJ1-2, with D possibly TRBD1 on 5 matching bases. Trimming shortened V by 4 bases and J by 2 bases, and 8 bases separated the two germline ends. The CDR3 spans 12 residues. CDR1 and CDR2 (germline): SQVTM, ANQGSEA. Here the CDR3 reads CSVVGGNYGYTF. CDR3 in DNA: TGCAGCGTTGTGGGGGGGAACTATGGCTACACCTTC.